This TCR beta chain originates from a study of CD8 T cells in ankylosing spondylitis. Overall study findings and caveats: Those disease-linked clones were CD8+; they were also relatively rare in peripheral blood. Reportedly, matched ankylosing spondylitis synovial fluid was significantly enriched for disease-linked clones. Ankylosing spondylitis blood appeared to carry a characteristic TCR beta motif of several highly homologous variants. There were earlier reports of some motif variants in reactive arthritis synovial fluid and blood.

TCRdb called the 5' RACE reads again in MiXCR, with one record for every CDR3 protein. This table has a few hundred thousand distinct CDR3 sequences, 7.3% appearing once. The CDR3 consists of 16 residues. The germline V and J ends were trimmed by 0 bases and 0 bases, with 11 bases remaining between them. Germline loops: CDR1 MNHEY, CDR2 SVGEGT. To note about this clonotype: Its antigen is currently unknown.

Source material: blood, either unsorted or a sorted T cell fraction (not recorded which). J is TRBJ2-5 and V is TRBV6-2 or TRBV6-3; no definite D call. The receptor was isolated from a male donor with ankylosing spondylitis. Written as DNA, the CDR3 is TGTGCCAGCAGTTACTCGTGGCAGCGTTACCAAGAGACCCAGTACTTC. Encoded protein: CASSYSWQRYQETQYF.